This T cell receptor (beta chain) stems from a study of OX40 agonist ivuxolimab in advanced cancers. On the study more broadly: One patient with hepatocellular carcinoma and two with cutaneous melanoma, three in all, had partial responses. Study findings and constraints: More expanded clones were seen, on average, in CD8+ T cells than in CD4+.

A remark on this clone: Its specificity is unknown.

If patients had autoimmune disease history or systemic immunosuppression, they were excluded. Drawing of blood for sampling happened at baseline, at cycle 4 day 1, and at cycle 7 day 1. Profiling relied on immunoSEQ multiplex PCR, and the TCRdb table lists in-frame clones only, not all of them. The sample holds tens of thousands of clones; roughly 87% are singletons and the top ten take 9% to 15%. The receptor comes from an adult with an advanced solid tumor such as melanoma, head and neck, liver or kidney cancer. The material was CD4+ or CD8+ T cells sorted from blood, obtained in a trial of the OX40 agonist ivuxolimab.

CDR3 protein: CATTPGIRVGTEAFF. CDR3 in DNA: TGTGCCACCACACCAGGTATTCGGGTCGGCACTGAAGCTTTCTTT. V usage is TRBV5-6 and J usage is TRBJ1-1; D not certain. Per the germline V gene, CDR1 is SGHDT and CDR2 is YYEEEE. The CDR3 extends over 15 amino acids. V shed 9 bases and J shed 4 bases, with 22 bases lying between them.